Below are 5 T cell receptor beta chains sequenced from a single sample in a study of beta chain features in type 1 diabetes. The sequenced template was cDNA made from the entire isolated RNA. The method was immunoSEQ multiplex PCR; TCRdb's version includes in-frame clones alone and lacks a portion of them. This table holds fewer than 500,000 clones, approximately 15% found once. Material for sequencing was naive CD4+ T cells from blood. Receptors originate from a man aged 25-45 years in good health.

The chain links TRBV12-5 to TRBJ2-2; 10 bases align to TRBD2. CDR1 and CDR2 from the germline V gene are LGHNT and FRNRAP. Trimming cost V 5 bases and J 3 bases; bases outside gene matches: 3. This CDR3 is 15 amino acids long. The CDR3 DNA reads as TGTGCTAGTGGTCTAGCGGGAGTTCACACCGGGGAGCTGTTTTTT. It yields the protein CASGLAGVHTGELFF.

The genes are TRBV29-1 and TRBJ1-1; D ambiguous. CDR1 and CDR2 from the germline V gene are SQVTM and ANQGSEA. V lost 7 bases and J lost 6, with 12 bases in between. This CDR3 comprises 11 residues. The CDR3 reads CSATLSAEAFF. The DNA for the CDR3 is TGCAGCGCGACCCTTTCAGCTGAAGCTTTCTTT. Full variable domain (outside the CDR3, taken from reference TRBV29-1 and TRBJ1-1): SAVISQKPSRDICQRGTSLTIQCQVDSQVTMMFWYRQQPGQSLTLIATANQGSEATYESGFVIDKFPISRPNLTFSTLTVSNMSPEDSSIYLCSATLSAEAFFGQGTRLTVV.

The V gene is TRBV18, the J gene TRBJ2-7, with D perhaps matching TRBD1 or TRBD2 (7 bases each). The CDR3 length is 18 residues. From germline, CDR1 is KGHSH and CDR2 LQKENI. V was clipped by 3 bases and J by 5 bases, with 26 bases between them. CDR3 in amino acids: CASSPGQGGTSVVNEQYF. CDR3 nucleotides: TGTGCCAGCTCACCTGGCCAGGGGGGGACCTCCGTGGTAAACGAGCAGTACTTC.

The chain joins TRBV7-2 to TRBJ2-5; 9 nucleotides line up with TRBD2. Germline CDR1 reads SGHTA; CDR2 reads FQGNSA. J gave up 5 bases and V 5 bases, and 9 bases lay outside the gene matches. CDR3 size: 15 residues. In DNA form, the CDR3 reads TGTGCCAGCAGCCCCCTGGCGGGGGGGCAGGAGACCCAGTACTTC. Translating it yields CASSPLAGGQETQYF.

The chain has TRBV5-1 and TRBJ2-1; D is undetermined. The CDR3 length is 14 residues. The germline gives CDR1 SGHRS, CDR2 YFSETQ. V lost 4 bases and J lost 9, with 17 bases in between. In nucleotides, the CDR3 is TGCGCCAGCAGCCTGAATCTAGGAGCCGGTGAGCAGTTCTTC. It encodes CASSLNLGAGEQFF.